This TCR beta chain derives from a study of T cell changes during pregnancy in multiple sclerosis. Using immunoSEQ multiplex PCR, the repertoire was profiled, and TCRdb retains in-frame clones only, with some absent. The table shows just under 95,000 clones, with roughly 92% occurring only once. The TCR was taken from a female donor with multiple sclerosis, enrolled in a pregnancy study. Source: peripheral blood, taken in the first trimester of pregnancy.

The CDR3 DNA reads TGCAGCGTTGACCGGAGCTCCTACAATGAGCAGTTCTTC. Amino acids: CSVDRSSYNEQFF. This sequence joins TRBV29-1 and TRBJ2-1; D is uncertain. Germline CDR1 SQVTM, CDR2 ANQGSEA. V was pared by 3 bases and J by 0 bases, with 6 bases between. This CDR3 has 13 amino acids.